The rows below give T cell receptor beta chains drawn from one sample of a study of vaccination and CD4 T cells after COVID-19. TCRdb reanalysed the PCR reads using MiXCR and keeps one entry per CDR3 protein. The sample shows about 11,000 distinct CDR3 sequences, 65% to 80% of them seen only once. These TCRs' antigens remain unknown. Source material: CD4+ T cells from blood, cultured in vitro. All receptors come from a human donor who had recovered from COVID-19. Both conserved end residues are trimmed from each CDR3. Some rows mark clone size as missing; the rest say once, few, many or name a class of expanded clone.

clone size	V gene	J gene	CDR3 protein
medium-sized	TRBV12-3/TRBV12-4	TRBJ2-3	ASSLKAGRGDTQY
few	TRBV20-1	TRBJ1-6	SARGGSSYNSPLH
once	TRBV6-5	TRBJ2-7	ASSYSNRVSYEQY
medium-sized	TRBV6-4	TRBJ2-3	ASSPPGGTQY
NA	TRBV24-1	TRBJ2-3	ATSDSHRAKSEY
NA	TRBV6-5	TRBJ2-7	ASSYSRQGAYEQY
NA	TRBV12-3/TRBV12-4	TRBJ1-6	ASSLSGTGPDSPLH
few	TRBV6-1	TRBJ1-2	ASGLLIQGVSGYT
NA	TRBV5-4	TRBJ1-4	ASSVSTGSNEKLF
NA	TRBV20-1	TRBJ2-3	SAPSGKGARVTDTQY
once	TRBV20-1	TRBJ1-1	SASQTPNTEAF
NA	TRBV10-3	TRBJ1-2	AISDGQGYGYT
NA	TRBV28	TRBJ2-1	ASSLILAGNYNEQF
NA	TRBV6-5	TRBJ1-3	ASSYPGTESRNTIY
NA	TRBV11-3	TRBJ1-4	ASSRQWGSEKLF
NA	TRBV7-9	TRBJ2-5	ASSFGTGGSETQY
NA	TRBV3-1	TRBJ2-3	ASSQGLSSPRGLGHTQY
NA	TRBV20-1	TRBJ1-5	SARDVRGNQPQH